These 13 T cell receptor beta chains share one sample of origin, sequenced in a study of regulatory T cells in long-lasting Graves disease. Both iRepertoire HTBI primers and Arm-PCR of CDR3 regions were used to build the TCR beta libraries. TCRdb fed the multiplex PCR reads into MiXCR, producing one record per CDR3 protein. The profile shows about 350,000 distinct CDR3 sequences, roughly 17% of them singletons. Time point described: newly diagnosed GD, antithyroid drugs for less than 3 months. From PBMCs, RNA was extracted and then used to make the TCR library. These data also featured in a second study, about T cells in Graves' hyperthyroidism and ophthalmopathy.

Sequenced material: peripheral blood mononuclear cells (PBMCs), taken at new diagnosis, from a patient treated with antithyroid drugs. Source of these receptors: a woman aged 18-30 years with Graves disease.

This clonotype was recorded a few times. The chain is built from TRBV7-9 and TRBJ2-1, with 8 bases matching TRBD2. The length of the CDR3 is 14 residues. Trimming removed 3 bases from V and 6 bases from J; junction bases left unmatched: 4. CDR1 is SEHNR, CDR2 FQNEAQ, per germline (reference sequence). The CDR3: CASSFYGTSNEQFF. The DNA for the CDR3 is TGTGCCAGCAGCTTCTATGGGACTAGCAATGAGCAGTTCTTC.

This clonotype was observed at least ten times. The gene calls are TRBV10-3 and TRBJ2-5, with 7 bases fitting TRBD2. Per the germline V gene, CDR1 is ENHRY and CDR2 is SYGVKD. The CDR3 runs to 13 residues. Losses at the gene ends were 2 bases for V and 5 bases for J; bases not matched to a gene: 2. The CDR3 nucleotides read TGTGCCATCAGTGAGGGCGGGAGCGAGACCCAGTACTTC. Protein: CAISEGGSETQYF.

This clonotype has a count of ten or more. V usage is TRBV20-1 and J usage is TRBJ2-1; no clear D. There are 13 residues in the CDR3. From germline, CDR1 is DFQATT and CDR2 SNEGSKA (reference sequence). V lost 8 bases to trimming and J lost 4 bases, with 15 bases between them. CDR3 DNA: TGCAGTACCGGTGGAGTGTCGTACAATGAGCAGTTCTTC. Its protein product is CSTGGVSYNEQFF.

This clonotype was found many times. V gene TRBV5-6 combines with J gene TRBJ2-2; 16 bases match TRBD2. With V trimmed by 4 bases and J by 3 bases, 6 bases remained unmatched. This CDR3 is built from 18 residues. Looked up from germline, CDR1 is SGHDT and CDR2 is YYEEEE. The CDR3 DNA sequence: TGTGCCAGCAGCACGGGACTAGCGGGGGGGCCGTACACCGGGGAGCTGTTTTTT. This encodes CASSTGLAGGPYTGELFF.

V is TRBV7-3 and J is TRBJ2-5, with D perhaps given as TRBD1 or TRBD2 (5 bases each). Germline V gives CDR1 SGHTA, CDR2 FQGTGA. The V end was cut by 0 bases, the J end by 5 bases, with 7 bases between. There are 13 residues in the CDR3. The CDR3 nucleotides read TGTGCCAGCAGCTTAACCAGGGAGGAGACCCAGTACTTC. It yields the protein CASSLTREETQYF.

V usage is TRBV18 and J usage is TRBJ2-4; TRBD2 matches at 10 bases. After removal of 0 bases from V and 0 bases from J, the junction contained 8 bases not matched to a gene. CDR1 KGHSH and CDR2 LQKENI come from the germline V gene. The CDR3 totals 19 residues. CDR3 residues: CASSPPTSGTNLAKNIQYF. CDR3 coding DNA: TGTGCCAGCTCACCACCAACTAGCGGGACAAATCTAGCCAAAAACATTCAGTACTTC.

A word on this clonotype: A clone one base away is much larger, so this may be a read error. The genes are TRBV2 and TRBJ2-6; D is unresolved. CDR1 is SNHLY and CDR2 is FYNNEI in the germline V gene. The CDR3 has 16 amino acids. V dropped 4 bases and J dropped 4 bases, with 14 bases sitting between them. The CDR3 sequence: CASSAQSWSGANVLTF. In nucleotides, the CDR3 is TGTGCCAGCAGTGCTCAGAGTTGGTCCGGGGCCAACGTCCTGACTTTC.

The chain has TRBV7-9 and TRBJ2-2; maybe TRBD2 (5 bases). Germline V CDR1 and CDR2: SEHNR, FQNEAQ (reference sequence). V was cut by 5 bases and J by 1 base, with 20 bases left in between. The length of the CDR3 is 18 residues. The CDR3 bases are TGTGCCAGCAGCCCTCCCTCTATAGCGAGCGTGAACACCGGGGAGCTGTTTTTT. Residues: CASSPPSIASVNTGELFF.

This chain uses TRBV5-1 with TRBJ2-3; D ambiguous. V was trimmed by 5 bases and J by 3 bases, leaving 7 bases between them. Germline assignment: CDR1 SGHRS and CDR2 YFSETQ. CDR3 length: 12 amino acids. This chain's CDR3 is CASRPGTDTQYF. The CDR3 nucleotides read TGCGCCAGCAGACCCGGGACAGATACGCAGTATTTT.

Comments on this clonotype: Being one base from a much bigger clone, this may be a read error. The gene calls are TRBV30 and TRBJ1-2; D not certain. Between the trimmed V and J ends, which lost 1 base and 4 bases, there was a span of 7 bases. CDR1 is GTSNPN and CDR2 is SVGIG in the germline V gene (reference sequence). The CDR3 runs 12 residues. CDR3 in amino acids: CAWSGEFYGYTF. CDR3 sequence (DNA): TGTGCCTGGAGTGGGGAGTTCTATGGCTACACCTTC.

A word on this clonotype: This may be a read error, as it is one base from a much larger clone. V is TRBV20-1 and J is TRBJ2-7, with 7 bases identical to TRBD2. This CDR3 spans 14 amino acids. CDR1 and CDR2 from the germline V gene are DFQATT and SNEGSKA (reference sequence). The CDR3 region is CSASWEGHSYEQDF. For the CDR3, the DNA is TGCAGTGCTAGTTGGGAGGGGCACTCCTACGAGCAGGACTTC.

V is TRBV6-4 and J is TRBJ1-6, with 7 bases fitting TRBD1. With 6 bases clipped from V and 0 bases from J, the junction kept 8 bases outside the gene matches. There are 17 residues in the CDR3. Germline V gene lookup returns CDR1 MRHNA and CDR2 SNTAGT. In nucleotides, the CDR3 is TGTGCCAGCAGCCAGCTCGCAGGGGGCTCCTATAATTCACCCCTCCACTTT. This sequence encodes CASSQLAGGSYNSPLHF.

In this sample, this clonotype turned up a few times. The chain carries TRBV7-9 and TRBJ1-4; D is perhaps TRBD1 (5 bases). The CDR3 length is 13 residues. Germline V lookup: CDR1 SEHNR, CDR2 FQNEAQ (reference sequence). V lost 1 base, J lost 7 bases, and 7 bases lay in between. The CDR3: CASSLGQTEKLFF. The CDR3 DNA reads as TGTGCCAGCAGCTTAGGACAGACTGAAAAACTGTTTTTT.